These T cell receptor beta chains were read from a single sample in a study of cytomegalovirus exposure and HLA in healthy donors. TCRdb's copy holds only in-frame clones and misses some; the assay was immunoSEQ multiplex PCR. Counted here are roughly 220,000 clones, 82% occurring once; the ten biggest clones make up around 3%. Material for sequencing was PBMCs. The source is a middle-aged woman in good health and CMV-seronegative. Both conserved end residues are part of each CDR3. The D gene is left open where the match is weak. Rows may omit the clone size; those that give it use once, few, many or a size class.

>TRBV2|TRBD2|TRBJ2-3|-
TGTGCCAGCAGCCGAGAGGCGGGAGCGCGACATACGCAGTATTTT
CASSREAGARHTQYF
>TRBV7-9|TRBD2|TRBJ2-5|-
TGTGCCAGCAGCTATAGCGGGAGCGGCCAAGAGACCCAGTACTTC
CASSYSGSGQETQYF
>TRBV30|-|TRBJ1-2|-
TGTGCCTGGACCGGCGGGGGCTATGGCTACACCTTC
CAWTGGGYGYTF
>TRBV7-2|-|TRBJ1-1|few
TGTGCCAGCAGCCGTCAGGGAGGGGGTGGGACTGAAGCTTTCTTT
CASSRQGGGGTEAFF
>TRBV19|-|TRBJ1-1|-
TGTGCCAGTAGTATTGTGACAGGAAACACTGAAGCTTTCTTT
CASSIVTGNTEAFF
>TRBV29-1|TRBD1|TRBJ1-2|-
TGCAGCGTCCCACACTTCCAGGGGGCGACGTATGGCTACACCTTC
CSVPHFQGATYGYTF
>TRBV7-9|TRBD2|TRBJ2-1|-
TGTGCCAGCAGCTTAGCGTCTACCAGCGGGAGGGCCTACAATGAGCAGTTCTTC
CASSLASTSGRAYNEQFF
>TRBV5-8|TRBD1|TRBJ1-5|few
TGTGCCACCCCGGGACAGGGGTATCAGCCCCAGCATTTT
CATPGQGYQPQHF
>TRBV6-5|TRBD2|TRBJ2-7|-
TGTGCCAGCAGTTCCACCGGGACTAGCGGAATGGTAGAGCAGTACTTC
CASSSTGTSGMVEQYF
>TRBV7-2|TRBD1|TRBJ1-2|-
TGTGCCAGCAGCTTAGCGCTAGGGACAGGGAACTATGGCTACACCTTC
CASSLALGTGNYGYTF
>TRBV6-6|-|TRBJ1-1|-
TGTGCCAGCAGTTATCAACAGGGGAACACTGAAGCTTTCTTT
CASSYQQGNTEAFF
>TRBV7-3|TRBD2|TRBJ2-3|-
TGTGCCAGCAGCTTAAATGTTTGGGGAGGGGGCACAGATACGCAGTATTTT
CASSLNVWGGGTDTQYF
>TRBV6-5|TRBD1|TRBJ1-2|-
TGTGCCAGCAGTCCAACAGGGGGCCGATCCTATGGCTACACCTTC
CASSPTGGRSYGYTF
>TRBV28|TRBD2|TRBJ2-7|-
TGTGCCAGCAGCTCGGGACTAGCGGAAAGAGGTACGAAGTACTTC
CASSSGLAERGTKYF
>TRBV2|-|TRBJ2-5|once
TGTGCCAGCAGTACTAGTCCTGAGACCCAGTACTTC
CASSTSPETQYF
>TRBV15|-|TRBJ2-4|-
TGTGCCACCAGCAGACAGGGCATAGCCAAAAACATTCAGTACTTC
CATSRQGIAKNIQYF
>TRBV2|-|TRBJ2-5|-
TGTGCCAGCAGTGAACTCCAAGAGACCCAGTACTTC
CASSELQETQYF
>TRBV29-1|-|TRBJ1-4|-
TGCAGCGTTCAGGTCCGGCTTAATGAAAAACTGCTTTTT
CSVQVRLNEKLLF
>TRBV6-5|-|TRBJ1-4|-
TGTGCCAGCAGTTTCACCGGGAGAACAACTAATGAAAAACTGTTTTTT
CASSFTGRTTNEKLFF
>TRBV4-1|TRBD2|TRBJ2-7|-
TGCGCCAGCAGCCAAGATCCTTGGGGCCGGCGGGAGTCAGACGAGCAGTACTTC
CASSQDPWGRRESDEQYF
>TRBV18|TRBD2|TRBJ2-7|-
TGTGCCAGCTCACCACCTGGCGGGAGGGCCTACGAGCAGTACTTC
CASSPPGGRAYEQYF
>TRBV10-3|-|TRBJ1-4|-
TGTGCCATCAGCCCCAGTATCGGCAGGGGAGATGAAAAACTGTTTTTT
CAISPSIGRGDEKLFF
>TRBV5-6|TRBD1|TRBJ1-1|-
TGTGCCAGCAGCTCAGGGGGTAGGGGTTTCCGTACTGAAGCTTTCTTT
CASSSGGRGFRTEAFF
>TRBV7-9|TRBD2|TRBJ2-7|few
TGTTCCAGCAGCGGACTAGCGTACGAGCAGTACTTC
CSSSGLAYEQYF
>TRBV10-3|TRBD1|TRBJ1-5|-
TGTGCCATCAGTGACCCAGCAGGGGGCGAGCCCCAGCATTTT
CAISDPAGGEPQHF
>TRBV5-1|-|TRBJ2-7|-
TGCGCCAGCAGCTTGGGGGCCTCCTACGAGCAGTACTTC
CASSLGASYEQYF
>TRBV2|TRBD1|TRBJ1-5|-
TGTGCCAGCAGTCGGGACAGGGAATTCTTAGGTCAGCCCCAGCATTTT
CASSRDREFLGQPQHF
>TRBV5-1|TRBD2|TRBJ2-7|-
TGCGCCAGCAGCCCGACCGGGACTAGCGGTCGGTACGAGCAGTACTTC
CASSPTGTSGRYEQYF
>TRBV30|TRBD1|TRBJ1-4|once
TGTGCCTGGAGTGCCCAGGGGGCGCAGAGTGAAAAACTGTTTTTT
CAWSAQGAQSEKLFF
>TRBV6-6|TRBD1|TRBJ2-3|-
TGTGCCAGCACCGGGGGACAGGGCAGCACAGATACGCAGTATTTT
CASTGGQGSTDTQYF
>TRBV7-9|-|TRBJ2-7|-
TGTGCCAGCAGCTCTTGGGGCAGAGAAATAGAGCAGTACTTC
CASSSWGREIEQYF
>TRBV7-6|-|TRBJ1-5|-
TGTGCCAGCAGCCTCGGAGGGGTTCGGAAAGGCAATCAGCCCCAGCATTTT
CASSLGGVRKGNQPQHF
>TRBV27|TRBD1|TRBJ1-2|-
TGTGCCAGCAGCAGGGGGCGGTGGGATGGCTACACCTTC
CASSRGRWDGYTF
>TRBV28|-|TRBJ1-1|few
TGTGCCAGCAGCCCCGGTCGTGTGAGTTTGAGGCGCACTGAAGCTTTCTTT
CASSPGRVSLRRTEAFF
>TRBV27|-|TRBJ1-2|few
TGTGCCAGCAGTGCCGACATGGGGGCGGACTATGGCTACACCTTC
CASSADMGADYGYTF
>TRBV29-1|-|TRBJ1-2|once
TGCAGCGTCGAAGGGGTGGGGCTTGGCTACACCTTC
CSVEGVGLGYTF
>TRBV30|-|TRBJ2-7|-
TGTGCCTGGAGTGTGAGGTTCCACGAGCAGTACTTC
CAWSVRFHEQYF